One sample yielded the 16 T cell receptor beta chains listed below, sequenced in a study of blood T cells in healthy people across ages. Then a second PCR, running about 7 to 11 cycles, was carried out with a sample-barcoded 5' primer and a J-beta primer mix. TCRdb redid the calling of the 5' RACE reads with MiXCR, one entry per CDR3 protein. This table holds about 680,000 distinct CDR3 sequences, approximately 50% found once. Source material: blood. The receptors derive from a woman aged 60-70 years in good health.

The rearrangement uses TRBV28 and TRBJ2-7; tentative D call: TRBD1 (6 bases). The germline CDR1 and CDR2 sequences are MDHEN and SYDVKM. V lost 6 bases, J lost 5 bases, and 17 bases lay in between. The length of the CDR3 is 14 residues. The CDR3 DNA follows: TGTGCCAGCAGGTCGAACAGGGAAAGCGACGAGCAGTACTTC. It specifies CASRSNRESDEQYF.

This sequence joins TRBV2 and TRBJ2-3; maybe TRBD2 (6 bases). The CDR3 covers 16 residues. V lost 4 bases and J 0 bases, leaving 14 bases between the germline ends. Germline V gene data show CDR1 as SNHLY and CDR2 as FYNNEI. The CDR3 loop is CASSGMAGTSTDTQYF. CDR3 nucleotides: TGTGCCAGCAGTGGGATGGCGGGAACTAGCACAGATACGCAGTATTTT.

This clonotype was observed at least ten times. The chain uses TRBV2 and TRBJ2-7, with D tentatively TRBD2 (5 bases). The V end lost 10 bases, the J end lost 4 bases, and 17 bases lay between the germline ends. This CDR3 contains 13 residues. From germline, CDR1 is SNHLY and CDR2 FYNNEI. For the CDR3, the DNA is TGTGCCAACGGGAACGACGGAGAATACGAGCAGTACTTC. Protein sequence: CANGNDGEYEQYF. Complete variable domain (other parts from reference TRBV2 and TRBJ2-7): EPEVTQTPSHQVTQMGQEVILRCVPISNHLYFYWYRQILGQKVEFLVSFYNNEISEKSEIFDDQFSVERPDGSNFTLKIRSTKLEDSAMYFCANGNDGEYEQYFGPGTRLTVT.

The chain links TRBV5-1 to TRBJ2-5, with 7 bases aligning to TRBD1. The junction had 15 bases not matched to a gene; V was cut back by 2 bases and J by 11 bases. Germline CDR1 SGHRS, CDR2 YFSETQ. This CDR3 contains 15 residues. Here the CDR3 reads CASSFAWTGYNEQYF. The CDR3 DNA reads TGCGCCAGCAGCTTCGCATGGACAGGTTACAATGAGCAGTACTTC.

V gene TRBV20-1 combines with J gene TRBJ2-7; D not certain. The CDR3 is 13 amino acids. Germline V gives CDR1 DFQATT, CDR2 SNEGSKA (reference sequence). V lost 6 bases to trimming and J lost 2 bases, with 14 bases between them. This CDR3 is CSAIPGTTYEQYF. CDR3 DNA: TGCAGTGCCATCCCGGGCACGACCTACGAGCAGTACTTC.

The chain couples TRBV7-9 to TRBJ2-5, with 10 nucleotides matching TRBD1. The trim removed 0 bases at V and 5 bases at J, leaving 6 bases unmatched. CDR1 and CDR2 (germline): SEHNR, FQNEAQ (reference sequence). This CDR3 region has 16 residues. As DNA, the CDR3 is TGTGCCAGCAGCTTAGCCGGGACAGGGGTCGGCGAGACCCAGTACTTC. Its translation: CASSLAGTGVGETQYF.

This clonotype was counted between two and nine times. The CDR3 reads CASSYVQGVTYEQYF. The DNA of the CDR3 is TGTGCCAGCAGTTACGTACAGGGGGTCACCTACGAGCAGTACTTC. The rearrangement links TRBV6-5 to TRBJ2-7; 8 bases are shared with TRBD1. The trim removed 2 bases at V and 2 bases at J, leaving 5 bases unmatched. This CDR3 spans 15 amino acids. Germline V gene data show CDR1 as MNHEY and CDR2 as SVGAGI.

This chain links TRBV20-1 with TRBJ1-5; D ambiguous. Between the trimmed V and J ends, which lost 5 bases and 2 bases, there was a span of 16 bases. This CDR3 has 15 amino acids. CDR1 is DFQATT, CDR2 SNEGSKA, per germline (reference sequence). DNA for the CDR3: TGCAGTGCTCCTACCCAAGGTATGGGCAATCAGCCCCAGCATTTT. Its protein is CSAPTQGMGNQPQHF.

This chain connects TRBV29-1 to TRBJ1-4; D call uncertain. Trimming removed 3 bases from V and 10 bases from J, with 9 bases in between. Looked up from germline, CDR1 is SQVTM and CDR2 is ANQGSEA. The CDR3 totals 11 residues. CDR3: CSVDHFGKLFF. The CDR3 bases are TGCAGCGTTGATCACTTCGGAAAACTGTTTTTT. Combining the CDR3 with reference TRBV29-1 and TRBJ1-4 gives the whole variable domain SAVISQKPSRDICQRGTSLTIQCQVDSQVTMMFWYRQQPGQSLTLIATANQGSEATYESGFVIDKFPISRPNLTFSTLTVSNMSPEDSSIYLCSVDHFGKLFFGSGTQLSVL.

The chain joins TRBV10-3 to TRBJ1-1, with a possible D match to TRBD1 (6 bases). CDR3 length: 16 residues. V lost 2 bases to trimming and J lost 1 base, with 14 bases between them. Germline values: CDR1 ENHRY, CDR2 SYGVKD. CDR3 nucleotides: TGTGCCATCAGTGAGGGTGTAGGGGGGGCGAACACTGAAGCTTTCTTT. Its translation is CAISEGVGGANTEAFF.

The V gene is TRBV24-1, the J gene TRBJ2-3, with 7 bases lining up with TRBD1. J lost 0 bases, V lost 4 bases, and 3 bases had no gene match. Per the germline V gene, CDR1 is KGHDR and CDR2 is SFDVKD. This CDR3 has 15 amino acids. In nucleotides, the CDR3 is TGTGCCACCAGTGACAGGGGGTATAGCACAGATACGCAGTATTTT. Protein sequence: CATSDRGYSTDTQYF.

The V call is TRBV30, the J call TRBJ2-7; no reliable D call. The CDR3 covers 12 residues. CDR1 and CDR2 (germline): GTSNPN, SVGIG (reference sequence). V gave up 4 bases and J gave up 1 base, with 8 bases separating them. CDR3 DNA sequence: TGTGCCTGGAAAACAGATTCCTACGAGCAGTACTTC. It specifies CAWKTDSYEQYF.

This clonotype was seen at least ten times. The rearrangement joins TRBV12-3 or TRBV12-4 to TRBJ2-3, with D perhaps assigned TRBD1 or TRBD2 (5 bases each). The CDR3 extends over 16 amino acids. The germline V and J ends were trimmed by 7 bases and 1 base, with 18 bases remaining between them. Written as DNA, the CDR3 is TGTGCCAGCAACAAAGACAGAAATAGCGGCACAGATACGCAGTATTTT. It is translated as CASNKDRNSGTDTQYF.

The chain combines TRBV18 with TRBJ2-3; D remains ambiguous. V shed 3 bases and J shed 4 bases, with 5 bases lying between them. Germline assignment: CDR1 KGHSH and CDR2 LQKENI. The CDR3 runs 12 residues. Here the CDR3 DNA reads TGTGCCAGCTCACCGAGGTCAGATACGCAGTATTTT. Its translation: CASSPRSDTQYF. The variable domain in full, with the rest retrieved from reference TRBV18 and TRBJ2-3, is NAGVMQNPRHLVRRRGQEARLRCSPMKGHSHVYWYRQLPEEGLKFMVYLQKENIIDESGMPKERFSAEFPKEGPSILRIQQVVRGDSAAYFCASSPRSDTQYFGPGTRLTVL.

This clonotype appeared a single time. The chain has TRBV6-5 and TRBJ2-1; no firm D call. The V and J ends lost 2 bases and 5 bases respectively, with 10 bases between them. This CDR3 is built from 14 residues. Per germline, CDR1 MNHEY and CDR2 SVGAGI. The CDR3 sequence: CASSYGMGNNEQFF. CDR3 DNA: TGTGCCAGCAGTTACGGAATGGGAAACAATGAGCAGTTCTTC.

The rearrangement links TRBV19 to TRBJ2-3; 8 nucleotides agree with TRBD1. This CDR3 is 15 amino acids long. The germline CDR1 and CDR2 sequences are LNHDA and SQIVND (reference sequence). Trimming at V came to 3 bases and at J to 1 base, leaving 3 bases not matched to a gene. The CDR3 loop reads CASSITTGGTDTQYF. CDR3 DNA: TGTGCCAGTAGTATTACGACAGGGGGCACAGATACGCAGTATTTT.